The 16 T cell receptor beta chains given below trace back to one sample, sequenced in a study of cytomegalovirus exposure and HLA in healthy donors. PCR involved 60 Vbeta and 13 Jbeta primers. Profiled with immunoSEQ multiplex PCR; TCRdb holds only in-frame clones, not every one. The sample gives around 150,000 clones, around 86% of which show up once; about 0.98% is in the top ten. Sequenced material: PBMCs. Source of these receptors: a girl aged 2 to 9 in good health and CMV-seropositive.

The chain combines TRBV29-1 with TRBJ1-3; D is ambiguous. CDR1 is SQVTM, CDR2 ANQGSEA, per germline. V was cut by 4 bases and J by 0 bases, with 10 bases left in between. The CDR3 length is 14 residues. Written as DNA, the CDR3 is TGCAGCGTTGCGGAGGGCACCTCTGGAAACACCATATATTTT. As protein: CSVAEGTSGNTIYF.

The CDR3 nucleotides read TGTGCCAGCCGCCGACTAGCACGCAATGAGCAGTTCTTC. It encodes CASRRLARNEQFF. The chain recombines TRBV2 with TRBJ2-1; 7 positions agree with TRBD2. Germline CDR1 and CDR2: SNHLY and FYNNEI. The CDR3 totals 13 residues. Losses at the gene ends were 8 bases for V and 6 bases for J; bases not matched to a gene: 7.

The rearrangement joins TRBV7-6 to TRBJ2-7; TRBD2 might be the D (5 bases). Germline CDR1 SGHVS, CDR2 FNYEAQ. CDR3 length: 13 amino acids. V shed 4 bases and J shed 6 bases, with 13 bases lying between them. In DNA, the CDR3 is TGTGCCAGCAGCTCCTATTTCGAGGGCGAGCAGTACTTC. It yields the protein CASSSYFEGEQYF.

The rearrangement links TRBV7-3 to TRBJ2-7; 11 positions match TRBD2. Germline loops: CDR1 SGHTA, CDR2 FQGTGA. After removal of 4 bases from V and 2 bases from J, the junction contained 4 bases not matched to a gene. The CDR3 loop spans 15 amino acids. This CDR3 is CASSWLAGGAYEQYF. Here the CDR3 DNA reads TGTGCCAGCAGCTGGTTAGCGGGAGGGGCCTACGAGCAGTACTTC.

This chain joins TRBV7-8 and TRBJ2-7; 7 positions agree with TRBD2. There are 16 residues in the CDR3. Germline V gene sequence: CDR1 SGHVS, CDR2 FQNEAQ. V lost 5 bases to trimming and J lost 2 bases; unmatched junction nucleotides: 12. The CDR3 spells CASSPSAGTNPYEQYF. The CDR3 DNA reads TGTGCCAGCAGCCCCTCTGCTGGGACTAACCCCTACGAGCAGTACTTC.

V is TRBV5-6 and J is TRBJ2-7, with 7 positions matching TRBD1. This CDR3 comprises 14 residues. J lost 5 bases, V lost 5 bases, and 10 bases had no gene match. CDR1 SGHDT and CDR2 YYEEEE come from the germline V gene. CDR3 coding DNA: TGTGCCAGCAGGTTTGACAGGGCATCCCACGAGCAGTACTTC. Protein: CASRFDRASHEQYF. Full variable domain (rest looked up from reference TRBV5-6 and TRBJ2-7): DAGVTQSPTHLIKTRGQQVTLRCSPKSGHDTVSWYQQALGQGPQFIFQYYEEEERQRGNFPDRFSGHQFPNYSSELNVNALLLGDSALYLCASRFDRASHEQYFGPGTRLTVT.

This sequence joins TRBV10-3 and TRBJ1-3, with TRBD1 matching 7 bases. V shed 1 base, J shed 2 bases, and the junction held 17 bases outside the gene matches. Germline-derived CDR1 and CDR2 are ENHRY and SYGVKD. The CDR3 has 20 amino acids. The CDR3 sequence: CAISEFMWQGVPETGNTIYF. Written as DNA, the CDR3 is TGTGCCATCAGTGAGTTTATGTGGCAGGGGGTCCCAGAGACTGGAAACACCATATATTTT.

V usage is TRBV27 and J usage is TRBJ2-7; D is undetermined. Trimming took off 5 bases at V and 5 bases at J, with 19 bases between the two ends. This CDR3 is built from 15 residues. CDR1 MNHEY and CDR2 SMNVEV come from the germline V gene (reference sequence). CDR3 in DNA: TGTGCCAGCAGTCATTCCTCGTCAAGCGCTAACGAGCAGTACTTC. Residues: CASSHSSSSANEQYF.

This clone was found once. The CDR3 loop reads CASTVQGSGNTIYF. CDR3 bases: TGTGCCAGTACCGTACAGGGCTCTGGAAACACCATATATTTT. V is TRBV19 and J is TRBJ1-3; the D gene is possibly TRBD1 (6 bases). Trimming removed 7 bases at V and 0 bases at J, with 10 bases between. Germline V gene lookup returns CDR1 LNHDA and CDR2 SQIVND (reference sequence). This CDR3 has 14 residues.

This chain joins TRBV28 and TRBJ1-1; 7 nucleotides align to TRBD1. From germline, CDR1 is MDHEN and CDR2 SYDVKM. V was clipped by 8 bases and J by 2 bases; unmatched bases: 5. The CDR3 is made up of 13 amino acids. CDR3 protein: CASAQGGNTEAFF. The CDR3 nucleotides are TGTGCCAGCGCCCAGGGGGGAAACACTGAAGCTTTCTTT.

V usage is TRBV4-1 and J usage is TRBJ2-1; D gene unclear. This CDR3 region has 12 residues. Trimming removed 4 bases from V and 6 bases from J, with 7 bases in between. CDR1 and CDR2 from the germline V gene are MGHRA and YSYEKL. CDR3: CASSPPSNEQFF. In nucleotides, the CDR3 is TGCGCCAGCAGCCCTCCTAGCAATGAGCAGTTCTTC.

The V and J genes are TRBV27 and TRBJ2-1, with 9 bases lining up with TRBD1. The CDR3 runs 14 residues. From germline, CDR1 is MNHEY and CDR2 SMNVEV (reference sequence). Trimming removed 6 bases from V and 8 bases from J; junction bases left unmatched: 8. The CDR3 reads CASRRQGGTDEQFF. The CDR3 DNA is TGTGCCAGCAGAAGACAGGGGGGGACCGATGAGCAGTTCTTC.

This clone was counted a single time. The V and J genes are TRBV4-1 and TRBJ2-3, with 10 bases lining up with TRBD1. The CDR3 is 16 residues long. Germline V gene lookup returns CDR1 MGHRA and CDR2 YSYEKL. Unmatched junction bases numbered 5, after V lost 2 bases and J lost 3 bases. The DNA of the CDR3 is TGCGCCAGCAGCCAAAAATGGACAGGGGGGACAGATACGCAGTATTTT. Translation gives CASSQKWTGGTDTQYF.

J is TRBJ2-7 and V is TRBV2, with 10 bases that match TRBD1. With 11 bases clipped from V and 6 bases from J, the junction kept 10 bases outside the gene matches. CDR1 and CDR2 from the germline V gene are SNHLY and FYNNEI. The CDR3 has 13 residues. The CDR3 DNA reads TGTGCCGGCCAAGGACAGGGGGTAGGCGAGCAGTACTTC. Translating gives CAGQGQGVGEQYF.

The count of this clone is one. The chain joins TRBV25-1 to TRBJ2-3; D might be TRBD2 (6 bases). The CDR3 is made up of 18 amino acids. V gave up 0 bases and J gave up 1 base, with 17 bases separating them. From germline, CDR1 is MGHDK and CDR2 SYGVNS. CDR3 bases: TGTGCCAGCAGTGAATATAGTGGGAGGCAGCCGGGCACAGATACGCAGTATTTT. Translated: CASSEYSGRQPGTDTQYF. Variable domain in full (rest from reference TRBV25-1 and TRBJ2-3): EADIYQTPRYLVIGTGKKITLECSQTMGHDKMYWYQQDPGMELHLIHYSYGVNSTEKGDLSSESTVSRIRTEHFPLTLESARPSHTSQYLCASSEYSGRQPGTDTQYFGPGTRLTVL.

The chain is built from TRBV28 and TRBJ2-1; 8 positions agree with TRBD2. The germline V gene encodes CDR1 MDHEN and CDR2 SYDVKM. Trimming took 3 bases from V and 7 from J; bases not matched to a gene: 14. The CDR3 loop spans 17 amino acids. The CDR3 is CASSFLAGPRPINEQFF. The CDR3 bases are TGTGCCAGCAGTTTTCTAGCGGGCCCGCGCCCGATAAATGAGCAGTTCTTC.